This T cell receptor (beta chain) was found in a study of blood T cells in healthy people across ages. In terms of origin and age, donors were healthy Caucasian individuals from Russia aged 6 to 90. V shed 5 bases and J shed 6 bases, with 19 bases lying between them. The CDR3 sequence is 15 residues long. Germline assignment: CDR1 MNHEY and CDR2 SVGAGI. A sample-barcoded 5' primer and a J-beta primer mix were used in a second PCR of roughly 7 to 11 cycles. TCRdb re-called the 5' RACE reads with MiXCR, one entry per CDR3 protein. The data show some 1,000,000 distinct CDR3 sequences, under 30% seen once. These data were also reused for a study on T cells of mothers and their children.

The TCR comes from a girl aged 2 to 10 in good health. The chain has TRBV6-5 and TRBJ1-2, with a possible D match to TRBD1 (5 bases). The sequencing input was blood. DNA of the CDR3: TGTGCCAGCAGTGCCTCGGGCAGGGCCCCCCATGGCTACACCTTC. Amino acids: CASSASGRAPHGYTF.